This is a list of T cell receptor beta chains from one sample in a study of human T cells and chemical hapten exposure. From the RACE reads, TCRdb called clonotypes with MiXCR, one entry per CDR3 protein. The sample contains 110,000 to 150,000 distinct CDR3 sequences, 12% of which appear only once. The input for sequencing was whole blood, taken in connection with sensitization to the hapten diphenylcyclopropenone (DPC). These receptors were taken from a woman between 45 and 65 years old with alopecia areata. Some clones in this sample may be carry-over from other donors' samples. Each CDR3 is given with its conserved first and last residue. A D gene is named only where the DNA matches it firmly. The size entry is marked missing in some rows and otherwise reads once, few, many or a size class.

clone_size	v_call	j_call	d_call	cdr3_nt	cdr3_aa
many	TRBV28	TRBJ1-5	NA	TGTGCCAGCAGTTTGGTTGGGGGTGCGGTTCAGCCCCAGCATTTT	CASSLVGGAVQPQHF
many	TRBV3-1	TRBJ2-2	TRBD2	TGTGCCAGCAGCCAAGGTCTAGGCGGGAGGGCCTACACCGGGGAGCTGTTTTTT	CASSQGLGGRAYTGELFF
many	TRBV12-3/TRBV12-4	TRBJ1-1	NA	TGTGCCAGCAGTTTAGATGGTCGGGCGCAAGCTTTCTTT	CASSLDGRAQAFF
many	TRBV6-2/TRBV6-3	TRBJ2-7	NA	TGTGCCAGCAAGCAAAGACCGAGGGCTCCCACCGAGCAGTACTTC	CASKQRPRAPTEQYF
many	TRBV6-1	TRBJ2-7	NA	TGTGCCAGCAGTGGGGCGTTGACGGCTCCCTACGAGCAGTACTTC	CASSGALTAPYEQYF
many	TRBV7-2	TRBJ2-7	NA	TGTGCCAGCAGCTTAGGACTTAGCGAGACTTACGAGCAGTACTTC	CASSLGLSETYEQYF
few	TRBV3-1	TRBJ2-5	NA	TGTGCCAGCAGCCAGGGGGGTGGCCGGCTGGTAAGAGAGACCCAGTACTTC	CASSQGGGRLVRETQYF
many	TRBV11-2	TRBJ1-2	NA	TGTGCCAGCAGCCCGGACAGAAGGAGAGGCTACACCTTC	CASSPDRRRGYTF
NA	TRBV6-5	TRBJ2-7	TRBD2	TGTGCCAGCAAGACGGGGGGTTTCCCCTACGAGCAGTACTTC	CASKTGGFPYEQYF
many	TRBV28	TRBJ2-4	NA	TGTGCCATCAAACCAGGGGCCAGAGCCAAAAACATTCAGTACTTC	CAIKPGARAKNIQYF
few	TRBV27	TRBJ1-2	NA	TGTGCCAGCAGTTTACGGGGGGCTAGCTATGGCTACACCTTC	CASSLRGASYGYTF
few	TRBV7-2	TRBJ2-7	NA	TGTGCCAGCAGCCGACAGCGGGACACCTACGAGCAGTACTTC	CASSRQRDTYEQYF
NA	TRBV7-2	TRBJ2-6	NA	TGTGCCAGCAGCCCTGAAAAGTCTGGGGCCAACGTCCTGACTTTC	CASSPEKSGANVLTF
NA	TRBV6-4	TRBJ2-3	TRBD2	TGTGCCAGCAGCAGAACCGGGACTAGCGTATCCACAGATACGCAGTATTTT	CASSRTGTSVSTDTQYF
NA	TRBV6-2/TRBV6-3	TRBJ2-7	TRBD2	TGTGCCAGCAGTTTCACCGGGACTAGCGGGATAGGCGAGCAGTACTTC	CASSFTGTSGIGEQYF
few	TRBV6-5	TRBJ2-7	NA	TGTGCCAGCAGTTACTCGAGACGGGCGGTCGGCGACGAGCAGTACTTC	CASSYSRRAVGDEQYF
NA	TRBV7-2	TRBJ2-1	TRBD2	TGTGCCAGCAGCCCCCTCCGGACTAGCGGGGGTAGCTCCTACAATGAGCAGTTCTTC	CASSPLRTSGGSSYNEQFF
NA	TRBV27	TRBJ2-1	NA	TGTGCCAGCAGGACGATTGAACTAGAATCTGAGCAGTTCTTC	CASRTIELESEQFF
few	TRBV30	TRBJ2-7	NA	TGTGCCTGGAGTGTACGAGCTATCAGCTCCTACGAGCAGTACTTC	CAWSVRAISSYEQYF
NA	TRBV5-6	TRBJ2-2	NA	TGTGCCAGCAGCTTGTTTTCGGCAGCCGGGGAGCTGTTTTTT	CASSLFSAAGELFF
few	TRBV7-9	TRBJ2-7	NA	TGTGCCAGCCGGAAGTCGGCTGCGGGCGAGCAGTACTTC	CASRKSAAGEQYF
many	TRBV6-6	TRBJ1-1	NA	TGTGCCAGCAAGTGGACAGATGAAGCTTTCTTT	CASKWTDEAFF
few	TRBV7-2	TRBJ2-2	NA	TGTGCCAGCAGCTCAGACGGGAACACCGGGGAGCTGTTTTTT	CASSSDGNTGELFF
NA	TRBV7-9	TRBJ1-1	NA	TGTGCCAGCAGCTGGGGGACGAACACTGAAGCTTTCTTT	CASSWGTNTEAFF
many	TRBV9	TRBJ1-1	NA	TGTGCCAGCAGCCCCCGGACGGTGAACACTGAAGCTTTCTTT	CASSPRTVNTEAFF
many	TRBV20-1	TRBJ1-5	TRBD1	TGCAGTGCTAGAGCCGGGACAGGCCTCAATCAGCCCCAGCATTTT	CSARAGTGLNQPQHF
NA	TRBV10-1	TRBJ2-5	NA	TGCGCCAGCAGTGAGACAGGGAGTGAAGTGGAGACCCAGTACTTC	CASSETGSEVETQYF
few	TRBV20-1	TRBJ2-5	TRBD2	TGCAGTGCTAGAGAGGGGACTAGCGTTGCAGAGACCCAGTACTTC	CSAREGTSVAETQYF